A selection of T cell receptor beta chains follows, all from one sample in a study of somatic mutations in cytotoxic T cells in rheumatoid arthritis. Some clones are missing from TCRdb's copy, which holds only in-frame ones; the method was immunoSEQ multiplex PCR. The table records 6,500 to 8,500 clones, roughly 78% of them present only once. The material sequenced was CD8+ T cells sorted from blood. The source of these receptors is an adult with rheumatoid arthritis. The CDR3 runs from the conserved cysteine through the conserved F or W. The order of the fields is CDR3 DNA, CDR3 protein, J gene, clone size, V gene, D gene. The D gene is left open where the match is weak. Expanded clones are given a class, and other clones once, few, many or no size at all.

TGTGCCAGTAGTATTGGCAGGGGGGATGGCTACACCTTC,CASSIGRGDGYTF,TRBJ1-2,NA,TRBV19,TRBD1
TGTGCCAGCAGCCCATCGGACAGGGACTACAATGAGCAGTTCTTC,CASSPSDRDYNEQFF,TRBJ2-1,NA,TRBV7-3,TRBD1
TGCGCCAGCAGCCAAGCTCCGGGGTCTTCCTACAATGAGCAGTTCTTC,CASSQAPGSSYNEQFF,TRBJ2-1,NA,TRBV4-3,NA
TGCGCCAGCAGCCAAGATCGTATGCGGGGGACTTACTCCTACGAGCAGTACTTC,CASSQDRMRGTYSYEQYF,TRBJ2-7,NA,TRBV4-3,TRBD2
TGTGCCAGCAGGACGACTAGCTCCTACGAGCAGTACTTC,CASRTTSSYEQYF,TRBJ2-7,few,TRBV14,NA
TGTGCCAGCAGCCGCGGGACAGCGAACACTGAAGCTTTCTTT,CASSRGTANTEAFF,TRBJ1-1,few,TRBV11-2,TRBD1
TGTGCCAGCAGCCCAACGGGGCGACAGTTTGAAGCTTTCTTT,CASSPTGRQFEAFF,TRBJ1-1,NA,TRBV7-9,NA
TGTGCCAGCAGTTACTCGCCAGGAGTGAACACTGAGGCTTTCTTT,CASSYSPGVNTEAFF,TRBJ1-1,NA,TRBV6-5,NA
TGCGCCAGCAGCCAGGGGGGGGCAACTAATGAAAAACTGTTTTTT,CASSQGGATNEKLFF,TRBJ1-4,NA,TRBV4-3,NA
TGTGCCAGCTCGTACGGACAGAGGGAGTACGAGCAGTACTTC,CASSYGQREYEQYF,TRBJ2-7,NA,TRBV18,NA
TGTGCCAGCACGACCCCCCAGGGATCCTATAATTCACCCCTCCACTTT,CASTTPQGSYNSPLHF,TRBJ1-6,NA,TRBV6-6,NA
TGCAGCGTTGAAAGAACAGGGAGGGCCACTGAAGCTTTCTTT,CSVERTGRATEAFF,TRBJ1-1,NA,TRBV29-1,NA
TGTGCCAGCAGCGGGGGACGGGCGGGGAATCAGCCCCAGCATTTT,CASSGGRAGNQPQHF,TRBJ1-5,NA,TRBV5-8,NA
TGTGCCAGCAGCTTGGGACAGGGGAGGACTGAAGCTTTCTTT,CASSLGQGRTEAFF,TRBJ1-1,NA,TRBV5-6,TRBD1
TGTGCCAGCAGTACCGACAGGGGGTTCGGAAATGAGCAGTTCTTC,CASSTDRGFGNEQFF,TRBJ2-1,NA,TRBV2,TRBD1
TGCGCCAGCAGCCCCGAAGGGTCGGAGACCCAGTACTTC,CASSPEGSETQYF,TRBJ2-5,NA,TRBV4-1,NA
TGTGCCAGCAGCGCGGGGGACAGGGAGGGTCAGCCCCAGCATTTT,CASSAGDREGQPQHF,TRBJ1-5,NA,TRBV9,TRBD1
TGTGCCAGCAGTGAAGAGGGCAGGAAATCACCCCTCCACTTT,CASSEEGRKSPLHF,TRBJ1-6,NA,TRBV6-1,NA
TGTGCCAGCAGCTTGGGGATTAACTATGGCTACACCTTC,CASSLGINYGYTF,TRBJ1-2,NA,TRBV11-2,NA
TGTGCCAGCAGCCAAGATGTAGGACTAGCGGCCCTCTCTGGGGCCAACGTCCTGACTTTC,CASSQDVGLAALSGANVLTF,TRBJ2-6,NA,TRBV4-2,TRBD2
TGTGCCAGTAGCAGAACCACAGGGGGGGGCGAGACCCAGTACTTC,CASSRTTGGGETQYF,TRBJ2-5,NA,TRBV19,NA
TGTGCCAGTAGTATCATGGTGACAGGGGGCTATGGCTACACCTTC,CASSIMVTGGYGYTF,TRBJ1-2,NA,TRBV19,TRBD1
TGTGCCACCAGCAGAGGGGCGGGGCCAGAGACCCAGTACTTC,CATSRGAGPETQYF,TRBJ2-5,NA,TRBV15,NA
TGCAGCGTTGAAGGGGAGGGACACTTCTTT,CSVEGEGHFF,TRBJ1-1,few,TRBV29-1,NA
TGTGCCAGCAGCCCCCAGTACGGGGAGCTGTTTTTT,CASSPQYGELFF,TRBJ2-2,NA,TRBV11-2,NA
TGTGCCAGCAGCCAAGCCGGGGGGCCAGACACCGGGGAGCTGTTTTTT,CASSQAGGPDTGELFF,TRBJ2-2,NA,TRBV4-2,NA
TGTGCCATCAAAGGCTCAAGCGGGGGGGTGGATTACAATGAGCAGTTCTTC,CAIKGSSGGVDYNEQFF,TRBJ2-1,NA,TRBV10-3,TRBD2
TGTGCCATCAGGAGGGGGGACAATAATTCACCCCTCCACTTT,CAIRRGDNNSPLHF,TRBJ1-6,NA,TRBV10-3,NA
TGCGCCAGCAGCAAACGACAGGGGGGGAACACCGGGGAGCTGTTTTTT,CASSKRQGGNTGELFF,TRBJ2-2,NA,TRBV5-1,TRBD1
TGTGCCAGCAGCTTAGCCCCTTTATCCTCCGGGACAGGGAATTCACCCCTCCACTTT,CASSLAPLSSGTGNSPLHF,TRBJ1-6,NA,TRBV7-6,TRBD1
TGTGCCAGCAGTCCCACCCGGGGGCGGGGACAAGAAGAGACCCAGTACTTC,CASSPTRGRGQEETQYF,TRBJ2-5,NA,TRBV28,NA
TGTGCCAGCAGCGGTCGCGAAGGGAACACCATATATTTT,CASSGREGNTIYF,TRBJ1-3,NA,TRBV9,NA
TGTGCCAGCAGTGAAGGGAAAGGTAATCGGAACACCATATATTTT,CASSEGKGNRNTIYF,TRBJ1-3,NA,TRBV6-1,NA
TGTGCCAGCAGCTTAGGGGGGACAGTGAACACTGAAGCTTTCTTT,CASSLGGTVNTEAFF,TRBJ1-1,few,TRBV7-2,TRBD1
TGTGCCAGCAGGCTCGACAGGGACAAGTACTTC,CASRLDRDKYF,TRBJ2-5,NA,TRBV6-6,TRBD1
TGTGCCAGCAGCCACAGGGGAACGAACACCGGGGAGCTGTTTTTT,CASSHRGTNTGELFF,TRBJ2-2,NA,TRBV6-1,TRBD1
TGTGCCAGCAGTGTTGCAGGGCTTTACAATGAGCAGTTCTTC,CASSVAGLYNEQFF,TRBJ2-1,NA,TRBV2,NA
TGCAGCGTTGAATATGGGCGGGGGGAACGCAATGAGCAGTTCTTC,CSVEYGRGERNEQFF,TRBJ2-1,NA,TRBV29-1,TRBD2
TGTGCCAGCAGTTTGGGGGTAGGGGTCGATCAGTTCTCTGGGGCCAACGTCCTGACTTTC,CASSLGVGVDQFSGANVLTF,TRBJ2-6,NA,TRBV28,NA
TGTGCCAGCAGCGACCGGGACAGGTTTAACTATGGCTACACCTTC,CASSDRDRFNYGYTF,TRBJ1-2,NA,TRBV7-8,TRBD1
TGTGCCAGCAGTTTAGAAGAACTGGGAGGGGCCACAGATACGCAGTATTTT,CASSLEELGGATDTQYF,TRBJ2-3,large,TRBV28,TRBD2
TGTGCCAGCAGTCCAACGTCGACAGGATCCTATGGCTACACCTTC,CASSPTSTGSYGYTF,TRBJ1-2,NA,TRBV28,NA
TGTGCCAGCAGCGGGAGGACTAGCGGGGGGGCCTGGGATGAGCAGTTCTTC,CASSGRTSGGAWDEQFF,TRBJ2-1,NA,TRBV9,TRBD2
TGTGCCAGCAGTGGAGGAACCTATAATTCACCCCTCCACTTT,CASSGGTYNSPLHF,TRBJ1-6,NA,TRBV7-2,NA
TGTGCCAGCAGCTTAGAGGGATCCTATGGCTACACCTTC,CASSLEGSYGYTF,TRBJ1-2,NA,TRBV11-2,NA
TGTGCCAGCAGCCGACAGGGACTAAGGGGTCAGCCCCAGCATTTT,CASSRQGLRGQPQHF,TRBJ1-5,NA,TRBV28,TRBD1
TGTGCCAGCAGCCCCGGGGGGGGCACTGAAGCTTTCTTT,CASSPGGGTEAFF,TRBJ1-1,NA,TRBV6-6,NA
TGTGCCAGCAGCTCCCCACTGACAGGGCCGAAGAACACTGAAGCTTTCTTT,CASSSPLTGPKNTEAFF,TRBJ1-1,few,TRBV7-9,TRBD1
TGTGCCAGCAGGACGGGAGGCCCTAACTATGGCTACACCTTC,CASRTGGPNYGYTF,TRBJ1-2,NA,TRBV27,NA